The rows below give T cell receptor beta chains drawn from one sample of a study of graft-versus-host responses after intestinal transplantation. No antigens are known for them. Assay: immunoSEQ multiplex PCR; the TCRdb copy retains only in-frame clones and omits some. The sample has some 97,000 clones, roughly 90% seen once; the top ten hold 0.85% to 1%. The sequences come from unstimulated CD4+ T cells sorted from spleen or lymph node cells, collected before transplant. The origin of the receptors is a human donor who was the organ donor for an intestinal transplant. Each CDR3 is given with its conserved first and last residue. The order of the fields is J gene, clone size, V gene, CDR3 length, D gene, CDR3 DNA, CDR3 protein. The D gene is left open where the match is weak. Some rows have no size entry. The others give once, few or many, or a class for an expanded clone.

TRBJ2-1 . TRBV30 12 . TGTGCCTGGAGTGTTGGGGCAAGGATTGAGTTCTTC CAWSVGARIEFF
TRBJ1-1 . TRBV10-1 14 . TGCGCCAGCAGTGGGTCTCGGCGGGGTTTACGAGCTTTCTTT CASSGSRRGLRAFF
TRBJ1-5 . TRBV6-6 15 . TGTGCCAGCAGTTACGCACAGGGAGGCAATCAGCCCCAGCATTTT CASSYAQGGNQPQHF
TRBJ1-1 . TRBV9 13 . TGTGCCAGCAGCGGAAACTTGAACACTGAAGCTTTCTTT CASSGNLNTEAFF
TRBJ2-4 once TRBV19 13 . TGTGCCATCAAAAGGGGCTTCAAAAACATTCAGTACTTC CAIKRGFKNIQYF
TRBJ1-2 . TRBV10-3 11 . TGTGCCATCAGTGAAGGCATCTACTACACCTTC CAISEGIYYTF
TRBJ2-5 . TRBV7-3 15 TRBD1 TGTGCCAGCAGCTTGGGGGGACAGGGTCAAGAGACCCAGTACTTC CASSLGGQGQETQYF
TRBJ1-1 . TRBV30 11 . TGTGCCTGGAGGAGGAACACTGAAGCTTTCTTT CAWRRNTEAFF
TRBJ1-2 . TRBV19 13 . TGTGCCAGTAGTAGGGGGCGCGCCTATGGCTACACCTTC CASSRGRAYGYTF
TRBJ1-5 . TRBV27 13 . TGTGCCAGCAGTTCCGGGTTTAATCAGCCCCAGCATTTT CASSSGFNQPQHF
TRBJ1-1 . TRBV9 14 TRBD1 TGTGCCAGCAGCGTCGGACAGGGAGGTCCTGAAGCTTTCTTT CASSVGQGGPEAFF
TRBJ1-4 . TRBV7-6 17 . TGTGCCAGCAGCTTATCTCCGGACGGAGCAACTAATGAAAAACTGTTTTTT CASSLSPDGATNEKLFF
TRBJ1-1 . TRBV18 13 . TGTGCCAGCTCACTCTCGATGAACACTGAAGCTTTCTTT CASSLSMNTEAFF
TRBJ2-5 . TRBV4-2 19 TRBD1 TGTGCCAGCAGCCGAGGTTCGTGGAGGAAACAGGGGGGCCAAGAGACCCAGTACTTC CASSRGSWRKQGGQETQYF
TRBJ1-2 . TRBV12-2 16 . TGTGCAAGTCGCTCCTTGCTTGGGACAGCTAACTATGGCTACACCTTC CASRSLLGTANYGYTF
TRBJ1-6 . TRBV7-8 17 . TGTGCCAGCAGCTTACTTGACCTGAGCTCCTATAATTCACCCCTCCACTTT CASSLLDLSSYNSPLHF
TRBJ2-7 few TRBV6-6 14 TRBD2 TGTGCCAGCAGATTTCCTAGCGGGGCCTACGAGCAGTACTTC CASRFPSGAYEQYF
TRBJ1-6 . TRBV30 14 . TGTGCCTGGAGTGTCGAGCCAGAAACCTCACCCCTCCACTTT CAWSVEPETSPLHF
TRBJ2-7 . TRBV6-1 14 TRBD2 TGTGCCAGCTGCAGAACTAGCGGAGCCTACGAGCAGTACTTC CASCRTSGAYEQYF
TRBJ2-5 . TRBV9 15 . TGTGCCAGCAGCGTAGGACTAGTTCCTCAAGAGACCCAGTACTTC CASSVGLVPQETQYF
TRBJ1-2 . TRBV28 15 TRBD1 TGTGCCAGCTTGAGAACGGACAGGCCTTGGGGGGGCTACACCTTC CASLRTDRPWGGYTF
TRBJ2-3 . TRBV9 15 . TGTGCCAGCAGCTCATCGGGGAGTCCCACAGATACGCAGTATTTT CASSSSGSPTDTQYF
TRBJ1-3 . TRBV5-1 15 . TGCGCCAGCAGCTTGGACAGCGTCTCTGGAAACACCATATATTTT CASSLDSVSGNTIYF
TRBJ1-6 . TRBV30 14 . TGTGCCTGGAGTGTACTAGGGCTCTACTCACCCCTCCACTTT CAWSVLGLYSPLHF
TRBJ2-2 few TRBV6-4 13 . TGTGCCAGCAGCGTCAGGGAGACCGGGGAGCTGTTTTTT CASSVRETGELFF
TRBJ1-2 . TRBV29-1 11 . TGCAGCGGATCCTCAGGGCGAGGCTACACCTTC CSGSSGRGYTF
TRBJ2-1 . TRBV5-4 16 TRBD1 TGTGCCAGCAGCTTACAGGGGGCAAGGGTCAGCTATGAGCAGTTCTTC CASSLQGARVSYEQFF
TRBJ2-7 once TRBV6-6 14 TRBD1 TGTGCCAGCAGGAAGACAGGGGTGACATACGAGCAGTACTTC CASRKTGVTYEQYF
TRBJ1-1 . TRBV30 16 . TGTGCCTGGACCAGGAGTCACCAGGGGACCAACACTGAAGCTTTCTTT CAWTRSHQGTNTEAFF
TRBJ1-1 . TRBV6-6 14 . TGTGGGGTAGATAGAGGGATGGAGAACACTGAAGCTTTCTTT CGVDRGMENTEAFF
TRBJ1-6 . TRBV6-6 14 . TGTGCCAGCAGTTATAGTCAGTTTAATTCACCCCTCCACTTT CASSYSQFNSPLHF